This TCR beta chain was captured in a study of T cells in Graves' hyperthyroidism and ophthalmopathy. Germline V lookup: CDR1 DFQATT, CDR2 SNEGSKA (reference sequence). V lost 3 bases and J lost 9, with 9 bases in between. The CDR3 covers 11 residues. In this sample, this clonotype turned up a few times. Amplification yielded TCR beta CDR3 regions, with RNA transcripts as the source. A set of HTBI primers served as the primers for a first-round RT-PCR of the TCR CDR3. TCRdb independently ran MiXCR on the multiplex PCR reads; one entry per CDR3 protein. The sample lists 500,000 to 600,000 distinct CDR3 sequences, roughly 21% occurring once.

The sequenced material came from blood. The rearrangement uses TRBV20-1 and TRBJ2-1; D is unresolved. This clonotype was sampled from a man in his forties with Graves' ophthalmopathy. In nucleotides, the CDR3 is TGCAGTGCTAGGGAACACAGTGAGCAGTTCTTC. This gives the protein CSAREHSEQFF.